This T cell receptor (beta chain) was profiled in a study of shared clonotypes between healthy human individuals. In the study overall: Contributing individuals were a couple of females and a few males aged 18 to 49. CD4 naive cells filled three plates per donor, CD4 memory three, CD8 naive two and CD8 memory one.

Germline V CDR1 and CDR2: SQVTM, ANQGSEA. V shed 3 bases and J shed 6 bases, with 4 bases lying between them. The CDR3 length is 10 residues. The run depth of the assay was deep. Assay: immunoSEQ multiplex PCR; the TCRdb copy retains only in-frame clones and omits some. Of 2 million to 2.5 million clones listed, about nine tenths are singletons. The receptor was derived from a man aged 18 to 35 in good health. Some clones in this sample may be carry-over from other donors' samples. The sample taken for sequencing was naive CD4+ T cells from PBMCs. Subset here: CD45RA+ positively selected. The rearrangement links TRBV29-1 to TRBJ2-3; D remains ambiguous. In nucleotides, the CDR3 is TGCAGCGTTGAGAGGGATACGCAGTATTTT. Amino acids: CSVERDTQYF.